This entry lists 22 T cell receptor beta chains sequenced from one sample in a study of T cell changes during pregnancy in multiple sclerosis. TCRdb's copy holds only in-frame clones and misses some; the assay was immunoSEQ multiplex PCR. This table holds tens of thousands of clones, 88% found once. Specimen: CD8+ T cells from peripheral blood mononuclear cells, collected after pregnancy. These receptors were collected from a female donor in good health, enrolled as a control in a pregnancy study.

The chain is built from TRBV25-1 and TRBJ1-2, with 8 positions matching TRBD1. Germline V lookup: CDR1 MGHDK, CDR2 SYGVNS. The CDR3 length is 14 residues. The J segment lost 8 bases and the V segment lost 5 bases, leaving 10 bases of the junction unmatched. The CDR3 sequence: CASSLVGQASGYTF. CDR3 bases: TGTGCCAGCAGTTTGGTGGGACAGGCCTCCGGCTACACCTTC.

This clone was observed a single time. V gene TRBV5-1 combines with J gene TRBJ1-1, with 7 positions matching TRBD1. From germline, CDR1 is SGHRS and CDR2 YFSETQ. This CDR3 spans 15 amino acids. With V trimmed by 3 bases and J by 0 bases, 5 bases remained unmatched. CDR3 nucleotides: TGCGCCAGCAGCTCCCAACAGGGGATGAACACTGAAGCTTTCTTT. Translated: CASSSQQGMNTEAFF. The whole variable domain, remainder taken from reference TRBV5-1 and TRBJ1-1, is KAGVTQTPRYLIKTRGQQVTLSCSPISGHRSVSWYQQTPGQGLQFLFEYFSETQRNKGNFPGRFSGRQFSNSRSEMNVSTLELGDSALYLCASSSQQGMNTEAFFGQGTRLTVV.

At least ten counts were recorded for this clone. The chain links TRBV7-2 to TRBJ2-1, with 7 bases aligning to TRBD2. Germline trimming cut 1 base from V and 2 bases from J; bases unmatched to any gene: 2. The CDR3 runs 15 residues. The germline V gene has CDR1 SGHTA and CDR2 FQGNSA. The CDR3, as DNA: TGTGCCAGCAGCTTAGGGAGCGGGACCTACAATGAGCAGTTCTTC. Its protein is CASSLGSGTYNEQFF. The full variable domain, completed using reference TRBV7-2 and TRBJ2-1, is GAGVSQSPSNKVTEKGKDVELRCDPISGHTALYWYRQSLGQGLEFLIYFQGNSAPDKSGLPSDRFSAERTGGSVSTLTIQRTQQEDSAVYLCASSLGSGTYNEQFFGPGTRLTVL.

The rearrangement joins TRBV28 to TRBJ1-1; D is perhaps TRBD1 (5 bases). The CDR3 sequence is 14 residues long. V was trimmed by 1 base and J by 4 bases, leaving 10 bases between them. From germline, CDR1 is MDHEN and CDR2 SYDVKM. This CDR3 reads CASSLYGGGTEAFF. Written as DNA, the CDR3 is TGTGCCAGCAGTTTATACGGCGGGGGCACTGAAGCTTTCTTT.

This sequence joins TRBV10-2 and TRBJ1-1, with TRBD1 matching 7 bases. The CDR3 covers 16 residues. Looked up from germline, CDR1 is WSHSY and CDR2 is SAAADI. The V and J ends lost 1 base and 1 base, in that order; junction bases with no gene match: 6. The CDR3 nucleotides are TGCGCCAGCAGTGAGTTATACAGGGGACCGAACACTGAAGCTTTCTTT. Its protein product is CASSELYRGPNTEAFF.

The chain is built from TRBV4-1 and TRBJ2-7; TRBD1 matches 8 bases. The V gene end was trimmed by 1 base and the J gene end by 0 bases; junction bases not matched to a gene: 5. Germline CDR1 MGHRA, CDR2 YSYEKL. The CDR3 contains 16 residues. This chain's CDR3 is CASSQGPDRVSYEQYF. The CDR3 DNA reads as TGCGCCAGCAGCCAAGGTCCGGACAGGGTCTCCTACGAGCAGTACTTC.

This sequence joins TRBV4-3 and TRBJ2-7; 10 nucleotides agree with TRBD1. Germline V gene data show CDR1 as LGHNA and CDR2 as YSLEER. V was clipped by 1 base and J by 1 base; unmatched bases: 1. CDR3 size: 15 residues. CDR3 residues: CASSQGTGGSYEQYF. DNA for the CDR3: TGCGCCAGCAGCCAAGGGACAGGGGGGTCCTACGAGCAGTACTTC.

The chain uses TRBV27 and TRBJ1-5, with a tentative D call TRBD1 (5 bases). The germline gives CDR1 MNHEY, CDR2 SMNVEV (reference sequence). The CDR3 runs to 12 residues. V was pared by 7 bases and J by 4 bases, with 8 bases between. CDR3 nucleotides: TGTGCCAGCATCGGGGGGAATCAGCCCCAGCATTTT. This codes for CASIGGNQPQHF.

The V call is TRBV6-1, the J call TRBJ2-1; TRBD1 aligns across 7 bases. Trimming took 3 bases from V and 4 from J; bases not matched to a gene: 0. Germline assignment: CDR1 MNHNS and CDR2 SASEGT. CDR3 length: 13 residues. CDR3 DNA sequence: TGTGCCAGCAGTGAGACAGGGTACAATGAGCAGTTCTTC. It is translated as CASSETGYNEQFF.

The genes are TRBV4-2 and TRBJ1-4, with D possibly matching TRBD1 (6 bases). The CDR3 has 16 amino acids. The V gene's germline CDR1 is LGHNA and CDR2 YNFKEQ. The V end was cut by 1 base, the J end by 4 bases, with 13 bases between. The DNA of the CDR3 is TGTGCCAGCAGCCAAGCGACAGGCCGCTTTAATGAAAAACTGTTTTTT. Protein sequence: CASSQATGRFNEKLFF.

V and J are TRBV7-3 and TRBJ2-5; TRBD2 aligns across 10 bases. V shed 5 bases, J shed 4 bases, and the junction held 4 bases outside the gene matches. The CDR3 spans 14 residues. Germline-derived CDR1 and CDR2 are SGHTA and FQGTGA. The CDR3 reads CASSGAGGGETQYF. DNA for the CDR3: TGTGCCAGCAGCGGAGCGGGGGGGGGAGAGACCCAGTACTTC. Full variable domain (rest looked up from reference TRBV7-3 and TRBJ2-5): GAGVSQTPSNKVTEKGKYVELRCDPISGHTALYWYRQSLGQGPEFLIYFQGTGAADDSGLPNDRFFAVRPEGSVSTLKIQRTERGDSAVYLCASSGAGGGETQYFGPGTRLLVL.

The chain links TRBV28 to TRBJ1-1; no reliable D call. Trimming shortened V by 5 bases and J by 6 bases, and 22 bases separated the two germline ends. CDR1 and CDR2 (germline): MDHEN, SYDVKM. The CDR3 loop spans 16 amino acids. This CDR3 is CASSPPLRHEDPEAFF. CDR3 DNA sequence: TGTGCCAGCAGTCCCCCCCTACGGCATGAGGATCCTGAAGCTTTCTTT. The complete variable domain, with remaining parts taken from reference TRBV28 and TRBJ1-1, reads DVKVTQSSRYLVKRTGEKVFLECVQDMDHENMFWYRQDPGLGLRLIYFSYDVKMKEKGDIPEGYSVSREKKERFSLILESASTNQTSMYLCASSPPLRHEDPEAFFGQGTRLTVV.

V usage is TRBV4-1 and J usage is TRBJ1-1; D is unresolved. The ends were cut back, 4 bases at V and 0 bases at J, with 12 bases in the middle. Germline CDR1 MGHRA, CDR2 YSYEKL. The CDR3 contains 15 residues. Here the CDR3 DNA reads TGCGCCAGCAGCCCCGAAGTACTCATGAACACTGAAGCTTTCTTT. Its protein product is CASSPEVLMNTEAFF.

The chain combines TRBV7-9 with TRBJ2-5, with unresolved D. The germline CDR1 and CDR2 sequences are SEHNR and FQNEAQ (reference sequence). This CDR3 is 14 amino acids long. Trimming removed 2 bases from V and 5 bases from J, with 12 bases in between. The CDR3 protein is CASSLRDQVETQYF. As DNA, the CDR3 is TGTGCCAGCAGCTTAAGAGACCAGGTGGAGACCCAGTACTTC.

The chain has TRBV4-1 and TRBJ1-1; a weak D match, TRBD1 (5 bases). The V gene lost 4 bases and the J gene lost 7 bases, with 13 bases spanning the gap. Germline CDR1 and CDR2: MGHRA and YSYEKL. This CDR3 contains 13 residues. CDR3 in amino acids: CASSLTGTGEAFF. CDR3 DNA: TGCGCCAGCAGCCTAACAGGAACCGGTGAAGCTTTCTTT.

The J gene is TRBJ2-5, the V gene TRBV13; perhaps TRBD2 as D (7 bases). This CDR3 is built from 13 residues. The germline CDR1 and CDR2 sequences are PRHDT and FYEKMQ (reference sequence). The V end lost 1 base, the J end lost 5 bases, and 8 bases lay between the germline ends. CDR3 loop: CASSLEGGETQYF. CDR3 sequence (DNA): TGTGCCAGCAGCTTAGAGGGGGGGGAGACCCAGTACTTC.

V usage is TRBV6-5 and J usage is TRBJ2-5; weak D call: TRBD1 (6 bases). V was pared by 6 bases and J by 5 bases, with 13 bases between. Germline-derived CDR1 and CDR2 are MNHEY and SVGAGI. The CDR3 has 13 residues. CDR3 nucleotide sequence: TGTGCCAGCAGACAGGGATATGGGGAGACCCAGTACTTC. Its translation: CASRQGYGETQYF.

This chain uses TRBV4-3 with TRBJ1-1; TRBD1 is a possible D gene (6 bases). Between the trimmed V and J ends, which lost 1 base and 1 base, there was a span of 13 bases. Germline lookup yields CDR1 LGHNA and CDR2 YSLEER. The CDR3 contains 16 residues. The CDR3 here is CASSQVWVTGNTEAFF. DNA of the CDR3: TGCGCCAGCAGCCAAGTTTGGGTGACAGGGAACACTGAAGCTTTCTTT.

The rearrangement links TRBV6-4 to TRBJ2-3; TRBD1 aligns across 7 bases. V lost 0 bases, J lost 3 bases, and 6 bases stayed unmatched. Germline CDR1 reads MRHNA; CDR2 reads SNTAGT. This CDR3 spans 16 amino acids. CDR3 in amino acids: CASSDSAGGSTDTQYF. The CDR3 DNA follows: TGTGCCAGCAGTGACTCGGCAGGGGGATCTACAGATACGCAGTATTTT.

The chain combines TRBV4-3 with TRBJ2-1; 8 bases align to TRBD2. From germline, CDR1 is LGHNA and CDR2 YSLEER. V shed 1 base and J 5 bases; nucleotides not matched to a gene: 13. This CDR3 is 18 amino acids long. The CDR3 bases are TGCGCCAGCAGCCAAGGAGGGGTCCCGGGGGGGCGGGACAATGAGCAGTTCTTC. Protein sequence: CASSQGGVPGGRDNEQFF.

The chain joins TRBV2 to TRBJ2-7; TRBD2 matches 8 bases. This CDR3 has 13 residues. Germline CDR1 SNHLY, CDR2 FYNNEI. J was trimmed by 6 bases and V by 10 bases; bases with no gene match: 11. This chain's CDR3 is CAIPGTRTREQYF. The CDR3 bases are TGTGCCATCCCCGGGACTAGGACTCGCGAGCAGTACTTC.

The V call is TRBV6-4, the J call TRBJ2-7; the D is unclear. This CDR3 contains 15 residues. The germline CDR1 and CDR2 sequences are MRHNA and SNTAGT. V lost 4 bases, J lost 0 bases, and 13 bases lay in between. In DNA, the CDR3 is TGTGCCAGCAGTGGGCCCCCGGAGAGCTCCTACGAGCAGTACTTC. Translated, it gives CASSGPPESSYEQYF.